The 32 T cell receptor beta chains below come from one sample, sequenced in a study of blood T cell repertoires in COVID-19. Assay: immunoSEQ multiplex PCR; the TCRdb copy retains only in-frame clones and omits some. Among around 99,000 clones listed, roughly 88% were seen once. Material: peripheral blood. The receptors shown here come from a woman of 80 years or more with active or convalescent COVID-19.

The rearrangement links TRBV6-5 to TRBJ1-1, with D possibly TRBD1 on 5 matching bases. CDR1 and CDR2 (germline): MNHEY, SVGAGI. V was shortened by 6 bases and J by 4 bases, with 15 bases between the two germline ends. This CDR3 has 14 residues. The CDR3 loop is CASRRTARGTEAFF. DNA of the CDR3: TGTGCCAGCAGAAGGACGGCAAGGGGCACTGAAGCTTTCTTT.

V and J are TRBV28 and TRBJ1-6; weak D call: TRBD1 (5 bases). V gave up 6 bases and J gave up 5 bases, with 8 bases separating them. The CDR3 sequence is 13 residues long. Germline CDR1 and CDR2: MDHEN and SYDVKM. CDR3 DNA sequence: TGTGCCAGCAGCCGACAGAATAATTCACCCCTCCACTTT. This sequence encodes CASSRQNNSPLHF.

The rearrangement joins TRBV7-2 to TRBJ2-2; TRBD1 matches at 7 bases. Germline-derived CDR1 and CDR2 are SGHTA and FQGNSA. This CDR3 is built from 15 residues. Trimming at V came to 5 bases and at J to 5 bases, leaving 8 bases not matched to a gene. This chain's CDR3 is CASSPSRGRTGELFF. The CDR3 bases are TGTGCCAGCAGCCCATCTAGGGGGCGTACCGGGGAGCTGTTTTTT. The entire variable domain, with the rest obtained from reference TRBV7-2 and TRBJ2-2, is as follows: GAGVSQSPSNKVTEKGKDVELRCDPISGHTALYWYRQSLGQGLEFLIYFQGNSAPDKSGLPSDRFSAERTGGSVSTLTIQRTQQEDSAVYLCASSPSRGRTGELFFGEGSRLTVL.

The rearrangement joins TRBV30 to TRBJ2-5, with 7 bases fitting TRBD2. The J segment lost 5 bases and the V segment lost 7 bases, leaving 10 bases of the junction unmatched. The CDR3 consists of 13 residues. Germline V gene sequence: CDR1 GTSNPN, CDR2 SVGIG (reference sequence). CDR3 coding DNA: TGTGCCTTAGAGGGAGGGGCGAAGGAGACCCAGTACTTC. It translates to CALEGGAKETQYF. Based on the CDR3 plus reference TRBV30 and TRBJ2-5, the full variable domain is SQTIHQWPATLVQPVGSPLSLECTVEGTSNPNLYWYRQAAGRGLQLLFYSVGIGQISSEVPQNLSASRPQDRQFILSSKKLLLSDSGFYLCALEGGAKETQYFGPGTRLLVL.

V gene TRBV7-2 combines with J gene TRBJ1-1; 8 bases agree with TRBD1. The CDR3 contains 15 residues. CDR1 is SGHTA, CDR2 FQGNSA, per germline. The J segment lost 3 bases and the V segment lost 6 bases, leaving 9 bases of the junction unmatched. CDR3 loop: CASRFRQGMDTEAFF. CDR3 DNA: TGTGCCAGCAGATTCCGACAGGGGATGGACACTGAAGCTTTCTTT.

The V gene is TRBV6-5, the J gene TRBJ1-2, with D unresolved. Trimming cost V 5 bases and J 6 bases, with 10 bases left between them. The CDR3 totals 12 residues. Germline V CDR1 and CDR2: MNHEY, SVGAGI. CDR3 region: CASSTTENGYTF. CDR3 sequence (DNA): TGTGCCAGCAGTACAACAGAAAATGGCTACACCTTC.

The V call is TRBV7-3, the J call TRBJ2-3; tentatively, D is TRBD1 (6 bases). V lost 5 bases and J lost 4, with 10 bases in between. Germline loops: CDR1 SGHTA, CDR2 FQGTGA. The CDR3 runs to 13 residues. The CDR3: CASSTTGPDTQYF. CDR3 coding DNA: TGTGCCAGCAGCACCACAGGGCCAGATACGCAGTATTTT.

The chain recombines TRBV4-1 with TRBJ1-2; D gene unclear. Germline V CDR1 and CDR2: MGHRA, YSYEKL. The CDR3 totals 15 residues. Trimming stripped 1 base from V and 4 bases from J, with 13 bases between. The CDR3 DNA reads TGCGCCAGCAGCCAAGTCCCGGAGGTACTCTATGGCTACACCTTC. This gives the protein CASSQVPEVLYGYTF.

The V and J genes are TRBV7-3 and TRBJ1-1; possibly TRBD1 for D (5 bases). V was pared by 1 base and J by 4 bases, with 16 bases between. Germline lookup yields CDR1 SGHTA and CDR2 FQGTGA. This CDR3 comprises 16 residues. The chain's CDR3 is CASSLRGRAEGTEAFF. In DNA, the CDR3 is TGTGCCAGCAGCTTAAGGGGCAGGGCGGAAGGCACTGAAGCTTTCTTT.

The chain links TRBV28 to TRBJ2-6; 8 bases line up with TRBD1. With V trimmed by 6 bases and J by 3 bases, 7 bases remained unmatched. CDR1 is MDHEN, CDR2 SYDVKM, per germline. The length of the CDR3 is 16 residues. The CDR3: CASSRDRMVGANVLTF. CDR3 nucleotides: TGTGCCAGCAGCCGGGACAGGATGGTTGGGGCCAACGTCCTGACTTTC.

The chain joins TRBV6-5 to TRBJ2-1, with 7 bases matching TRBD2. The J segment lost 8 bases and the V segment lost 6 bases, leaving 10 bases of the junction unmatched. The CDR3 has 14 amino acids. Germline CDR1 MNHEY, CDR2 SVGAGI. This chain's CDR3 is CASSNAAGGYEQFF. CDR3 nucleotide sequence: TGTGCCAGCAGCAACGCAGCCGGGGGGTATGAGCAGTTCTTC.

The genes are TRBV24-1 and TRBJ2-1; 10 bases agree with TRBD2. CDR1 and CDR2 (germline): KGHDR, SFDVKD. The CDR3 loop spans 16 amino acids. V shed 4 bases, J shed 4 bases, and the junction held 6 bases outside the gene matches. The chain's CDR3 is CATSDPSGGGYNEQFF. Written as DNA, the CDR3 is TGTGCCACCAGTGACCCGAGCGGGGGGGGATACAATGAGCAGTTCTTC.

The rearrangement links TRBV6-1 to TRBJ1-2; a weak D match, TRBD1 (6 bases). With 2 bases removed from V and 4 bases from J, the gap between germline ends came to 8 bases. Germline CDR1 MNHNS, CDR2 SASEGT. The CDR3 is made up of 13 amino acids. The CDR3 bases are TGTGCCAGCAGTGAACGGACAGTCTATGGCTACACCTTC. Translation: CASSERTVYGYTF.

This clone has more than one count but fewer than ten. This rearrangement joins TRBV9 to TRBJ2-1, with 9 bases lining up with TRBD2. This CDR3 has 14 amino acids. Losses at the gene ends were 5 bases for V and 0 bases for J; bases not matched to a gene: 0. The germline V gene has CDR1 SGDLS and CDR2 YYNGEE. Here the CDR3 DNA reads TGTGCCAGCAGTAGCGGGAGCTCCTACAATGAGCAGTTCTTC. Its protein product is CASSSGSSYNEQFF.

The V gene is TRBV11-2, the J gene TRBJ1-2; 11 bases match TRBD1. The germline CDR1 and CDR2 sequences are SGHAT and FQNNGV. The CDR3 totals 16 residues. The V gene end was trimmed by 5 bases and the J gene end by 4 bases; junction bases not matched to a gene: 9. In DNA, the CDR3 is TGTGCCAGCAGCACCCCCGGGACAGGGGGTATCTATGGCTACACCTTC. Its protein product is CASSTPGTGGIYGYTF. The entire variable domain, with the rest obtained from reference TRBV11-2 and TRBJ1-2, is as follows: EAGVAQSPRYKIIEKRQSVAFWCNPISGHATLYWYQQILGQGPKLLIQFQNNGVVDDSQLPKDRFSAERLKGVDSTLKIQPAKLEDSAVYLCASSTPGTGGIYGYTFGSGTRLTVV.

The genes are TRBV10-1 and TRBJ2-1; TRBD2 matches at 9 bases. The CDR3 runs 18 residues. J gave up 0 bases and V 7 bases, and 13 bases lay outside the gene matches. CDR1 WNHNN and CDR2 SYGVQD come from the germline V gene (reference sequence). CDR3 sequence reads: CASTKGRLSGSSYNEQFF. Written as DNA, the CDR3 is TGCGCCAGCACCAAGGGGAGACTTAGCGGGAGCTCCTACAATGAGCAGTTCTTC.

The chain employs TRBV5-1 and TRBJ1-3; D may be TRBD1 (6 bases). The CDR3 contains 15 residues. V dropped 4 bases and J dropped 8 bases, with 19 bases sitting between them. Germline CDR1 is SGHRS and CDR2 is YFSETQ. DNA of the CDR3: TGCGCCAGCAGCATCGCACAGGGTGATGTGGACACCATATATTTT. Residues: CASSIAQGDVDTIYF.

The chain carries TRBV23-1 and TRBJ2-1, with a possible D match to TRBD1 (6 bases). TRBV23-1 is flagged as an ORF with uncertain function. This CDR3 is built from 17 residues. V dropped 2 bases and J dropped 4 bases, with 18 bases sitting between them. CDR3 sequence: CASSQKQGRLSYNEQFF. CDR3 DNA: TGCGCCAGCAGTCAAAAACAGGGAAGGCTTAGTTACAATGAGCAGTTCTTC.

This CDR3 is CASSLVAGTGGSYEQYF. The CDR3 DNA follows: TGCGCCAGCAGCTTGGTCGCCGGGACAGGGGGCTCCTACGAGCAGTACTTC. The rearrangement joins TRBV5-1 to TRBJ2-7; 11 bases map to TRBD1. V lost 0 bases and J lost 0; bases outside the gene matches: 5. The CDR3 extends over 17 amino acids. Looked up from germline, CDR1 is SGHRS and CDR2 is YFSETQ.

This clone was recorded once. The chain joins TRBV3-1 (or the pseudogene TRBV3-2) to TRBJ1-6; D call uncertain. This CDR3 has 20 residues. Germline lookup yields CDR1 LGHDT and CDR2 YNNKEL (reference sequence). The CDR3 is CASLFKSTASPNADLRPLHF. The CDR3 DNA reads TGTGCTTCTCTTTTCAAAAGTACAGCCTCGCCAAACGCTGATTTAAGGCCCCTCCACTTT.

The sample holds a few counts of this clone. In the same sample, other DNA sequences code for this CDR3. This chain joins TRBV5-1 and TRBJ2-1, with 7 bases identical to TRBD1. The CDR3 is 13 amino acids. The V gene's germline CDR1 is SGHRS and CDR2 YFSETQ. Trimming cost V 0 bases and J 10 bases; bases outside gene matches: 4. Here the CDR3 reads CASSLGQGGEQFF. In nucleotides, the CDR3 is TGCGCCAGCAGCTTGGGACAGGGCGGGGAGCAGTTCTTC.

V and J are TRBV7-2 and TRBJ2-5; D not certain. Per the germline V gene, CDR1 is SGHTA and CDR2 is FQGNSA. Trimming shortened V by 5 bases and J by 2 bases, and 3 bases separated the two germline ends. CDR3 size: 11 residues. CDR3 DNA: TGTGCCAGCAGCCCGCAAGAGACCCAGTACTTC. Its protein is CASSPQETQYF.

V usage is TRBV6-5 and J usage is TRBJ2-1; 11 bases align to TRBD2. From germline, CDR1 is MNHEY and CDR2 SVGAGI. CDR3 length: 15 residues. V lost 6 bases and J lost 8; bases outside the gene matches: 9. The CDR3 is CASRIAGGPMDEQFF. The CDR3 nucleotides read TGTGCCAGCAGAATAGCGGGAGGGCCGATGGATGAGCAGTTCTTC.

The V gene is TRBV29-1, the J gene TRBJ1-4; 8 bases are shared with TRBD1. V gave up 5 bases and J gave up 7 bases; unmatched junction bases: 6. Germline assignment: CDR1 SQVTM and CDR2 ANQGSEA. The CDR3 loop spans 13 amino acids. CDR3 nucleotide sequence: TGCAGCGTTTCTGGACAGGGCGGTGAAAAACTGTTTTTT. It encodes CSVSGQGGEKLFF.

This chain joins TRBV18 and TRBJ1-1; 9 bases are shared with TRBD1. With V trimmed by 3 bases and J by 4 bases, 9 bases remained unmatched. Per germline, CDR1 KGHSH and CDR2 LQKENI. This CDR3 has 16 amino acids. DNA for the CDR3: TGTGCCAGCTCACCGAACACAGGGGGCGCGGGCACTGAAGCTTTCTTT. Protein: CASSPNTGGAGTEAFF.

This clone has only a few counts. This chain links TRBV15 with TRBJ2-2; TRBD1 is a possible D gene (6 bases). Germline CDR1 LNHNV, CDR2 YYDKDF (reference sequence). V gave up 8 bases and J gave up 8 bases, with 21 bases separating them. The CDR3 totals 15 residues. The CDR3 DNA reads TGTGCCACCTACCCGGGGACACCAATAGCGGGGGAGCTGTTTTTT. Its protein is CATYPGTPIAGELFF.

The V and J genes are TRBV28 and TRBJ1-1, with a possible D match to TRBD1 (6 bases). Trimming removed 3 bases from V and 0 bases from J, with 17 bases in between. Germline V gives CDR1 MDHEN, CDR2 SYDVKM. CDR3 length: 17 amino acids. The CDR3 nucleotides are TGTGCCAGCAGTTTCGGACAGATTTCTTTAATGAACACTGAAGCTTTCTTT. Protein: CASSFGQISLMNTEAFF.

This sequence joins TRBV6-5 and TRBJ2-5; TRBD1 is a possible D gene (6 bases). The CDR3 loop spans 13 amino acids. Trimming pared 6 bases from V and 5 bases from J, leaving 13 bases between. The germline V gene has CDR1 MNHEY and CDR2 SVGAGI. The CDR3 nucleotides are TGTGCCAGCAGAGTACAGGGCCCGGAGACCCAGTACTTC. Protein: CASRVQGPETQYF.

The V and J genes are TRBV4-2 and TRBJ2-4; 10 bases match TRBD2. The V gene end was trimmed by 3 bases and the J gene end by 9 bases; junction bases not matched to a gene: 11. The V gene's germline CDR1 is LGHNA and CDR2 YNFKEQ. This CDR3 has 16 amino acids. CDR3: CASSQQGLASLGIQYF. The CDR3, as DNA: TGTGCCAGCAGCCAGCAGGGACTAGCGTCCCTGGGCATTCAGTACTTC.

J is TRBJ2-5 and V is TRBV7-2; TRBD2 might be the D (6 bases). The germline V and J ends were trimmed by 3 bases and 5 bases, with 7 bases remaining between them. CDR3 length: 12 residues. Germline V lookup: CDR1 SGHTA, CDR2 FQGNSA. CDR3 amino acids: CASSFGGETQYF. The CDR3 DNA reads TGTGCCAGCAGCTTTGGAGGGGAGACCCAGTACTTC. Together with reference TRBV7-2 and TRBJ2-5, the CDR3 gives the full variable domain: GAGVSQSPSNKVTEKGKDVELRCDPISGHTALYWYRQSLGQGLEFLIYFQGNSAPDKSGLPSDRFSAERTGGSVSTLTIQRTQQEDSAVYLCASSFGGETQYFGPGTRLLVL.

The V call is TRBV5-1, the J call TRBJ2-3; D is ambiguous. Trimming stripped 0 bases from V and 0 bases from J, with 5 bases between. Per germline, CDR1 SGHRS and CDR2 YFSETQ. CDR3 size: 14 residues. The CDR3, as DNA: TGCGCCAGCAGCTTGGCTGAGAGCACAGATACGCAGTATTTT. Translation: CASSLAESTDTQYF.

V usage is TRBV6-5 and J usage is TRBJ2-1; TRBD2 matches 7 bases. The CDR3 runs 15 residues. Unmatched junction bases numbered 8, after V lost 7 bases and J lost 2 bases. CDR1 MNHEY and CDR2 SVGAGI come from the germline V gene. The CDR3, as DNA: TGTGCCAGCAAGACGGCGGGAGCGGCCTACAATGAGCAGTTCTTC. It is translated as CASKTAGAAYNEQFF.